The clone carrying this T cell receptor (beta chain) has ten or more counts. No patient had received any treatment before thyroid surgery. The entry originates in a study of metastatic and nonmetastatic thyroid tumors. The V end was cut by 6 bases, the J end by 0 bases, with 15 bases between. This CDR3 contains 16 residues. The germline V gene has CDR1 KGHSH and CDR2 LQKENI. With MiXCR, TCRdb reprocessed the PCR reads. The sample carries tens of thousands of clones, under 25% recorded once. The receptor's source is a female donor with papillary thyroid cancer or a benign thyroid nodule (not recorded which). Some clones in this sample may be carry-over from other donors' samples. The source material was blood. The gene calls are TRBV18 and TRBJ1-3, with D tentatively TRBD1 (5 bases). The CDR3 region has the DNA TGTGCCAGCTCTCCTAGCGGGGGAAACTCTGGAAACACCATATATTTT. This translates into CASSPSGGNSGNTIYF.